What follows describes a single T cell receptor beta chain. This specimen belongs to a study of blood T cell repertoires in COVID-19. Study as a whole: The analysed material was cDNA or gDNA that came from T cells, B-cell-depleted T cells, or PBMCs.

In the original processing: How many nucleated cells were present was estimated from reference gene primer amplification. The protocol was immunoSEQ multiplex PCR, while the TCRdb copy is restricted to in-frame clones and leaves out a portion. D and trimming were read from the DNA, whereas the V and J calls and clone size are those reported in that table. This table has 150,000 to 250,000 clones, approximately 84% appearing once. The ends were cut back, 1 base at V and 0 bases at J, with 6 bases in the middle. Germline V lookup: CDR1 LNHDA, CDR2 SQIVND (reference sequence). CDR3 length equals 14 residues.

The sequencing input was peripheral blood. V and J are TRBV19 and TRBJ1-1; D uncertain. The sequence derives from a human donor with acute or convalescent COVID-19. The donor label of this sample is uncertain. In nucleotides, the CDR3 is TGTGCCAGTAGTATAGCACAACTGAACACTGAAGCTTTCTTT. Amino acid sequence: CASSIAQLNTEAFF.